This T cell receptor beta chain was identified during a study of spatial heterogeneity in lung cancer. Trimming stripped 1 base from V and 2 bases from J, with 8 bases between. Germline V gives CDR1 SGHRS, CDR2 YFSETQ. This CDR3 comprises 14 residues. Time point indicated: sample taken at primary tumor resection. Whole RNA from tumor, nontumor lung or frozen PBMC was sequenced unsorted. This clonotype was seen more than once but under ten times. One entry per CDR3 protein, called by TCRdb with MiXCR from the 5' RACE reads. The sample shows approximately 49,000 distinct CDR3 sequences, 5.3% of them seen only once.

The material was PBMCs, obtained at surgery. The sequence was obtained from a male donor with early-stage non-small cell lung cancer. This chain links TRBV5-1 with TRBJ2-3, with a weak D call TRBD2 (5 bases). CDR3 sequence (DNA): TGCGCCAGCAGCTTGTTAGCGTCCACAGATACGCAGTATTTT. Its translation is CASSLLASTDTQYF.